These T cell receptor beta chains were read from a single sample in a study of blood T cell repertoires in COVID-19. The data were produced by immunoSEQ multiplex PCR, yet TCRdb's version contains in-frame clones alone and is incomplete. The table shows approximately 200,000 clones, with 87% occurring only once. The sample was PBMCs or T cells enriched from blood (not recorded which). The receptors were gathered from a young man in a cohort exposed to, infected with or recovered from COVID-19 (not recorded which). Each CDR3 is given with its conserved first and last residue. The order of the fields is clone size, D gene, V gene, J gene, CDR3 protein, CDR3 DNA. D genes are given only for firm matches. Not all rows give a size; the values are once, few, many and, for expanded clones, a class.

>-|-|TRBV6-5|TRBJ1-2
CASTPGGGDYGYTF
TGTGCCAGCACACCCGGAGGTGGAGACTATGGCTACACCTTC
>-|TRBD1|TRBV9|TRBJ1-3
CASSAEGADPDGNTIYF
TGTGCCAGCAGCGCCGAGGGGGCAGACCCGGATGGAAACACCATATATTTT
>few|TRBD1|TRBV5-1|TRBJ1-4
CASSETGGSREKLFF
TGCGCCAGCAGCGAAACAGGGGGGAGTCGTGAAAAACTGTTTTTT
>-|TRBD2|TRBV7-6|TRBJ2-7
CASSSLAGQSSYEQYF
TGTGCCAGCAGCTCGTTAGCGGGCCAGAGCTCCTACGAGCAGTACTTC
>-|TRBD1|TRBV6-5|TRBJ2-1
CASSWDRNNEQFF
TGTGCCAGCAGTTGGGACAGGAACAATGAGCAGTTCTTC
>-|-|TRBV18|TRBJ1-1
CASSPKTVNTEAFF
TGTGCCAGCTCACCTAAGACAGTTAACACTGAAGCTTTCTTT
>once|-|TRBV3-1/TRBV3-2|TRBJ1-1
CASSQDRTVNTEAFF
TGTGCCAGCAGCCAAGATCGGACAGTAAACACTGAAGCTTTCTTT
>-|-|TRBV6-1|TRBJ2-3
CASSEAWGRTDTQYF
TGTGCCAGCAGTGAAGCGTGGGGGCGCACAGATACGCAGTATTTT
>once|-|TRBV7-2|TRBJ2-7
CASSSGGAVGYEQYF
TGTGCCAGCAGCTCTGGGGGGGCGGTGGGCTACGAGCAGTACTTC
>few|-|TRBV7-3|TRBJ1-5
CASSLEHNQPQHF
TGTGCCAGCAGCTTAGAACACAATCAGCCCCAGCATTTT
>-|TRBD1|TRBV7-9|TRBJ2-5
CASSKTGGVETQYF
TGTGCCAGCAGCAAGACAGGGGGCGTCGAGACCCAGTACTTC
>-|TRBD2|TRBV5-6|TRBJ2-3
CASSLAPGLAGISDTQYF
TGTGCCAGCAGCTTGGCCCCGGGGCTAGCGGGAATCTCAGATACGCAGTATTTT
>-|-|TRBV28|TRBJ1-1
CASSSTIHSDFMNTEAFF
TGTGCCAGCAGTTCCACAATCCATTCTGACTTTATGAACACTGAAGCTTTCTTT
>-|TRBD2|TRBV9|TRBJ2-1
CARSFRGRAFDEQFF
TGTGCCAGATCCTTCCGTGGGAGGGCCTTCGATGAGCAGTTCTTC
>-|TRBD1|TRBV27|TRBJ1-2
CASSLSGTGGGNGYTF
TGTGCCAGCAGTTTATCCGGGACAGGGGGCGGCAATGGCTACACCTTC
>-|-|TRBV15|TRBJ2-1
CATSRDQGYHEQFF
TGTGCCACCAGCAGAGATCAGGGGTACCATGAGCAGTTCTTC
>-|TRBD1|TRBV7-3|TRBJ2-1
CASSLTVGTEDEQFF
TGTGCCAGCAGCTTAACAGTCGGGACAGAAGACGAGCAGTTCTTC